These T cell receptor beta chains were read from a single sample in a study of blood T cell repertoires in COVID-19. Method: immunoSEQ multiplex PCR; TCRdb's copy keeps in-frame clones and lacks some. The sample has fewer than 85,000 clones, around three quarters seen once. Specimen: peripheral blood. These receptor sequences come from a man aged 60-69 years with active or convalescent COVID-19. The CDR3 runs from the conserved cysteine through the conserved F or W. D genes are given only for firm matches. Size values are once, few and many counts, or a class for expanded clones, and some rows have none.

>TRBJ2-5|NA|TRBV3-1/TRBV3-2|NA
TGTGCCAGCAGCCAACAGTATTCCCAAGAGACCCAGTACTTC
CASSQQYSQETQYF
>TRBJ2-7|NA|TRBV29-1|TRBD1
TGCAGCGCCAGACAGGGCCCCTACGAGCAGTACTTC
CSARQGPYEQYF
>TRBJ2-4|NA|TRBV12-3/TRBV12-4|NA
TGTGCCAGCGGACAAATAGCCAAAAACATTCAGTACTTC
CASGQIAKNIQYF
>TRBJ2-3|NA|TRBV2|TRBD2
TGTGCCAGCAGGGGGGGGGAGGATACGCAGTATTTT
CASRGGEDTQYF
>TRBJ2-2|NA|TRBV24-1|NA
TGTGCCACCAGTGTAGCCGGGGAGCTGTTTTTT
CATSVAGELFF
>TRBJ2-5|NA|TRBV19|TRBD1
TGTGCCAGTAGTTCGGGACAGGGGAGAATGGAGACCCAGTACTTC
CASSSGQGRMETQYF
>TRBJ1-2|NA|TRBV4-1|NA
TGCGCCAGCAGCCAAGAGCAGGACAGAATAGACCCAAATGGCTACACCTTC
CASSQEQDRIDPNGYTF
>TRBJ2-7|NA|TRBV27|NA
TGTGCCAGCAGTCCCCCCTCGCGTGAGCAGTACTTC
CASSPPSREQYF
>TRBJ2-3|once|TRBV5-1|TRBD1
TGCGCCAGCAGCAACCCCACAGGGGGCTCCGGCACAGATACGCAGTATTTT
CASSNPTGGSGTDTQYF
>TRBJ2-7|NA|TRBV28|TRBD1
TGTGCCAGCAGTCAAACCGGGACAGCTTACGAGCAGTACTTC
CASSQTGTAYEQYF
>TRBJ2-3|NA|TRBV18|TRBD2
TGTGCCAGCACACCGGGAGGTGCAGATACGCAGTATTTT
CASTPGGADTQYF
>TRBJ2-2|NA|TRBV30|NA
TGTGCCTGGAGTGTACCTACGGGATCGAACACCGGGGAGCTGTTTTTT
CAWSVPTGSNTGELFF
>TRBJ2-1|once|TRBV19|NA
TGTGCCAGTAGGGGGACTGCTTCCTACAATGAGCAGTTCTTC
CASRGTASYNEQFF
>TRBJ1-2|NA|TRBV14|NA
TGTGCCAGCAGCCAAGTAGGCGGGTCCTATGGCTACACCTTC
CASSQVGGSYGYTF
>TRBJ2-7|NA|TRBV27|NA
TGTGCCAGCAGTCCCTCTAGACTAGGCGAGCAGTACTTC
CASSPSRLGEQYF
>TRBJ1-6|NA|TRBV7-9|TRBD1
TGTGCCAGCAGCTTCTTACTCGGGACAGAGAATTCACCCCTCCACTTT
CASSFLLGTENSPLHF
>TRBJ2-7|once|TRBV28|TRBD2
TGTGCCAGCAGTTTACAGGGAGGGGTGCAGTACTTC
CASSLQGGVQYF
>TRBJ2-1|once|TRBV3-1/TRBV3-2|TRBD1
TGTGCCAGCAGCCAACTACGGGACAGGGAAAAATTGGAGCAGTTCTTC
CASSQLRDREKLEQFF
>TRBJ2-3|NA|TRBV6-5|TRBD2
TGTGCAAGCGGGGGGGCAACAGATACGCAGTATTTT
CASGGATDTQYF
>TRBJ1-5|NA|TRBV4-2|NA
TGTGCCAGCAGCCAAGAGGGCGGGAGGAATCAGCCCCAGCATTTT
CASSQEGGRNQPQHF
>TRBJ1-2|few|TRBV30|NA
TGTGCCTGGGAAGGGGGAATGGGCTACACCTTC
CAWEGGMGYTF
>TRBJ2-2|NA|TRBV7-9|NA
TGTGCCAGCAGCCCCGTTACGGGGGTCCCCACCGGGGAGCTGTTTTTT
CASSPVTGVPTGELFF
>TRBJ2-1|NA|TRBV7-3|NA
TGTGCCAGCAGCGACACAGGGGGGAGGGATGAGCAGTTCTTC
CASSDTGGRDEQFF
>TRBJ2-3|NA|TRBV18|TRBD1
TGTGCCAGCTCACTGGGAGACAGGGGGCTCACAGATACGCAGTATTTT
CASSLGDRGLTDTQYF
>TRBJ1-5|NA|TRBV30|TRBD1
TGTGCCTGGAGTCTCTACAGGGGTCAGCCCCAGCATTTT
CAWSLYRGQPQHF
>TRBJ1-2|NA|TRBV28|NA
TGTGCCAGCGGAGGATACAGGGATGGCTACACCTTC
CASGGYRDGYTF
>TRBJ2-1|NA|TRBV7-2|NA
TGTGCCAGAGCTTCGAGGGGGGGACCGCAGTTCTTC
CARASRGGPQFF
>TRBJ2-5|NA|TRBV5-1|NA
TGCGCCAGCAGCTTATCAGGGTATGAGACCCAGTACTTC
CASSLSGYETQYF
>TRBJ1-1|NA|TRBV6-5|TRBD1
TGTGCCAGCAGTTACGACAGGGTGGGAAAAGCTTTCTTT
CASSYDRVGKAFF
>TRBJ2-1|NA|TRBV28|TRBD2
TGTGCCAGCAGCCCTAGCGGGGGGGTTCTCTTGCTCATTTTTCATGAGCAGTTCTTC
CASSPSGGVLLLIFHEQFF
>TRBJ1-2|NA|TRBV19|NA
TGTGCCAGTAGTATAGAGGTTGATCGGGGAAACTATGGCTACACCTTC
CASSIEVDRGNYGYTF
>TRBJ2-7|NA|TRBV28|TRBD1
TGTGCCAGCAGTCCTTACCGGGACAGGTCCTACGAGCAGTACTTC
CASSPYRDRSYEQYF
>TRBJ1-2|few|TRBV6-5|TRBD1
TGTGCCACCACCCCAGGGGGAGGCAACTATGGCTACACCTTC
CATTPGGGNYGYTF
>TRBJ1-2|NA|TRBV9|NA
TGTGCCAGCAGCGCCCCCGGTGGCTACACCTTC
CASSAPGGYTF
>TRBJ1-5|NA|TRBV19|TRBD1
TGTGCCAGTAGCCTGACAGGGGGTAATCAGCCCCAGCATTTT
CASSLTGGNQPQHF
>TRBJ2-2|NA|TRBV14|TRBD2
TGTGCCAGCAGCCCGACTAGCGGGGGGATAAACACCGGGGAGCTGTTTTTT
CASSPTSGGINTGELFF
>TRBJ2-6|NA|TRBV7-8|NA
TGTGCCAGCACAACCGGGGGGCCTGGGGCCAACGTCCTGACTTTC
CASTTGGPGANVLTF
>TRBJ2-5|NA|TRBV15|TRBD1
TGTGCCACCAGCAGACCGACAGGGGTCGAGACCCAGTACTTC
CATSRPTGVETQYF
>TRBJ2-4|NA|TRBV19|TRBD1
TGTGCCAGCCGGACAGGGGGCGCGGGCATTCAGTACTTC
CASRTGGAGIQYF
>TRBJ1-1|NA|TRBV10-3|TRBD1
TGTGCCATCCGAGGGACAGGGGGTGAAGCTTTCTTT
CAIRGTGGEAFF
>TRBJ2-3|once|TRBV4-1|NA
TGCGCCAGCAGCTTGCCGGGGGCGGGAGCGAGCACAGATACGCAGTATTTT
CASSLPGAGASTDTQYF
>TRBJ2-3|NA|TRBV11-2|TRBD2
TGTGCCAGCAGCTCCCCCTGGACTAGCGGGGGCAAAGATACGCAGTATTTT
CASSSPWTSGGKDTQYF
>TRBJ2-3|NA|TRBV5-1|TRBD2
TGCGCCAGCAGCTTGGCTAGCGGGGCTAGCGGGGGCCTCACAGATACGCAGTATTTT
CASSLASGASGGLTDTQYF
>TRBJ1-2|NA|TRBV4-2|NA
TGTGCCAGCAGCCAAGTTGGACAGTTTAACTATGGCTACACCTTC
CASSQVGQFNYGYTF
>TRBJ1-6|NA|TRBV2|NA
TGTGCCAGCTCCCTGGACCAGGGTTTGTCACCCCTCCACTTT
CASSLDQGLSPLHF
>TRBJ1-3|NA|TRBV7-9|NA
TGTGCCAGCAGCTTAGCAGAGGTGGGTACTGGAAACACCATATATTTT
CASSLAEVGTGNTIYF
>TRBJ1-2|NA|TRBV5-1|NA
TGCGCCAGCAGCTTGGCGGGGGGGTCGAACTATGGCTACACCTTC
CASSLAGGSNYGYTF
>TRBJ2-3|NA|TRBV7-3|TRBD2
TGTGCCAGCAGCTTTACCGGGACTACCACAGATACGCAGTATTTT
CASSFTGTTTDTQYF
>TRBJ2-7|once|TRBV6-2/TRBV6-3|NA
TGTGCCAGCAGCCCGGGCCAATCGGCCTACGAGCAGTACTTC
CASSPGQSAYEQYF